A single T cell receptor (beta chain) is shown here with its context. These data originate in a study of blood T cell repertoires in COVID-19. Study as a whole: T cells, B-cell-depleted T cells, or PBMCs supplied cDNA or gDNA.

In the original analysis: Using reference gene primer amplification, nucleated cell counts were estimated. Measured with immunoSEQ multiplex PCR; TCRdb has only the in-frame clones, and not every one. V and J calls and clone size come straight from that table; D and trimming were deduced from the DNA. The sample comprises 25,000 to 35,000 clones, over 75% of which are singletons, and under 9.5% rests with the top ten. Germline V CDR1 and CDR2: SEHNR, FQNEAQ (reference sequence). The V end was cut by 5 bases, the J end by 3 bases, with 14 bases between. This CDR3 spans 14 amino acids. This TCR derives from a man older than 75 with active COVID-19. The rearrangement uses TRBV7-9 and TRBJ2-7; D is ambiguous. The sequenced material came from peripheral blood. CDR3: CASSPSETFYEQYF. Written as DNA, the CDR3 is TGTGCCAGCAGCCCGTCTGAAACATTCTACGAGCAGTACTTC. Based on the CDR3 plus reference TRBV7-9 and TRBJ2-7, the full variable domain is DTGVSQNPRHKITKRGQNVTFRCDPISEHNRLYWYRQTLGQGPEFLTYFQNEAQLEKSRLLSDRFSAERPKGSFSTLEIQRTEQGDSAMYLCASSPSETFYEQYFGPGTRLTVT.